A single sample is the source of the 30 T cell receptor beta chains below, sequenced in a study of cytomegalovirus exposure and HLA in healthy donors. PCR used 60 Vbeta primers and 13 Jbeta primers. Assay used: immunoSEQ multiplex PCR; TCRdb lists only in-frame clones, some missing. The sample has around 210,000 clones, roughly 73% seen once. The sequenced sample was PBMCs. The receptors stem from a boy aged 10-17 years in good health and CMV-seronegative.

The V call is TRBV7-3, the J call TRBJ2-3; D possibly corresponds to TRBD1 (6 bases). The germline V gene has CDR1 SGHTA and CDR2 FQGTGA. The CDR3 contains 14 residues. Trimming shortened V by 5 bases and J by 2 bases, and 11 bases separated the two germline ends. CDR3 sequence reads: CASSLQGNTDTQYF. The CDR3 DNA reads TGTGCCAGCAGCCTACAGGGCAACACAGATACGCAGTATTTT.

V usage is TRBV29-1 and J usage is TRBJ1-2; D perhaps matches TRBD1 (6 bases). The germline gives CDR1 SQVTM, CDR2 ANQGSEA. Trimming removed 5 bases from V and 2 bases from J, with 12 bases in between. The CDR3 length is 13 residues. The CDR3, as DNA: TGCAGCGTTCGCAGGGGTGGCAACTATGGCTACACCTTC. Translated, it gives CSVRRGGNYGYTF.

The genes are TRBV10-3 and TRBJ2-1, with 7 bases fitting TRBD1. After removal of 10 bases from V and 5 bases from J, the junction contained 8 bases not matched to a gene. Germline lookup yields CDR1 ENHRY and CDR2 SYGVKD. The CDR3 runs to 13 residues. The CDR3 region has the DNA TGTGCCACCACAAGACAGGGCGACAATGAGCAGTTCTTC. It yields the protein CATTRQGDNEQFF.

This clone was found once. The gene calls are TRBV9 and TRBJ1-5; weak D call: TRBD1 (6 bases). CDR1 and CDR2 from the germline V gene are SGDLS and YYNGEE. The CDR3 has 14 residues. The V gene lost 0 bases and the J gene lost 6 bases, with 10 bases spanning the gap. The CDR3 DNA reads TGTGCCAGCAGCGTAGGGGGACACACTCAGCCCCAGCATTTT. Protein: CASSVGGHTQPQHF.

This clone appeared once. The chain links TRBV4-1 to TRBJ2-3, with 12 bases fitting TRBD2. There are 18 residues in the CDR3. Unmatched junction bases numbered 10, after V lost 2 bases and J lost 4 bases. Germline CDR1 MGHRA, CDR2 YSYEKL. The CDR3 here is CASSQLLAGGPRADTQYF. For the CDR3, the DNA is TGCGCCAGCAGCCAACTCCTAGCGGGAGGGCCTCGGGCAGATACGCAGTATTTT.

The chain links TRBV5-8 to TRBJ1-1, with unresolved D. With 0 bases removed from V and 7 bases from J, the gap between germline ends came to 7 bases. The CDR3 has 12 residues. CDR1 SGHTS and CDR2 YDEGEE come from the germline V gene. Written as DNA, the CDR3 is TGTGCCAGCAGCTTGGTAGGAGGTGAAGCTTTCTTT. As protein: CASSLVGGEAFF.

The CDR3 region has the DNA TGCGCCAGCAGCTTGATGGGGGCCTCCACAGATACGCAGTATTTT. This codes for CASSLMGASTDTQYF. The chain couples TRBV5-1 to TRBJ2-3; perhaps TRBD1 as D (6 bases). This CDR3 region has 15 residues. Trimming cost V 1 base and J 2 bases, with 11 bases left between them. In germline, CDR1 is SGHRS, CDR2 YFSETQ.

The chain joins TRBV30 to TRBJ2-7, with TRBD1 matching 11 bases. This CDR3 is built from 14 residues. The V and J ends lost 2 bases and 4 bases, in that order; junction bases with no gene match: 4. CDR1 and CDR2 from the germline V gene are GTSNPN and SVGIG (reference sequence). CDR3 loop: CAWSRTGGLYEQYF. CDR3 coding DNA: TGTGCCTGGAGTAGGACAGGGGGCCTGTACGAGCAGTACTTC.

This clone was recorded a few times. The chain uses TRBV27 and TRBJ2-2, with D possibly TRBD1 on 6 matching bases. Trimming cost V 8 bases and J 5 bases, with 24 bases left between them. Germline V gives CDR1 MNHEY, CDR2 SMNVEV (reference sequence). CDR3 length: 17 residues. CDR3 residues: CASSGFYGTSGTGELFF. CDR3 coding DNA: TGTGCCAGCTCCGGTTTCTACGGGACAAGCGGAACCGGGGAGCTGTTTTTT.

V and J are TRBV9 and TRBJ2-5; perhaps TRBD1 as D (7 bases). Germline loops: CDR1 SGDLS, CDR2 YYNGEE. The CDR3 length is 15 residues. Between the trimmed V and J ends, which lost 3 bases and 4 bases, there was a span of 16 bases. The CDR3 sequence is CASSAAGGTGETQYF. CDR3 in DNA: TGTGCCAGCAGCGCCGCAGGGGGGACTGGAGAGACCCAGTACTTC.

This rearrangement joins TRBV6-6 to TRBJ2-1, with D perhaps matching TRBD2 (5 bases). The CDR3 spans 12 residues. Germline V gene lookup returns CDR1 MNHNY and CDR2 SVGAGI (reference sequence). V was clipped by 2 bases and J by 13 bases, with 12 bases between them. The CDR3 spells CASSYLFGVQFF. The CDR3 DNA reads as TGTGCCAGCAGTTACCTCTTCGGGGTACAGTTCTTC.

The chain combines TRBV27 with TRBJ2-5; 9 positions agree with TRBD2. J was trimmed by 4 bases and V by 5 bases; bases with no gene match: 8. The CDR3 has 15 residues. Germline-derived CDR1 and CDR2 are MNHEY and SMNVEV (reference sequence). The CDR3 DNA reads TGTGCCAGCAGTCTAGCGGGAATAGCGGGAGAGACCCAGTACTTC. Translating it yields CASSLAGIAGETQYF.

This chain uses TRBV7-2 with TRBJ1-5; the match to TRBD1 covers 7 bases. Germline loops: CDR1 SGHTA, CDR2 FQGNSA. V was pared by 1 base and J by 4 bases, with 13 bases of the junction left unmatched. This CDR3 contains 18 residues. CDR3 nucleotides: TGTGCCAGCAGCTTAGGTGGGAGAAGGACAGGAGGAAATCAGCCCCAGCATTTT. It is translated as CASSLGGRRTGGNQPQHF.

The rearrangement joins TRBV19 to TRBJ1-1; weak D call: TRBD1 (6 bases). The CDR3 is 13 amino acids. Deletions cut 5 bases from V and 5 bases from J, with 12 bases between. Germline loops: CDR1 LNHDA, CDR2 SQIVND (reference sequence). The CDR3 reads CASSRQVVTEAFF. CDR3 sequence (DNA): TGTGCCAGTAGTCGACAGGTCGTTACTGAAGCTTTCTTT.

The chain uses TRBV2 and TRBJ2-5, with 12 bases matching TRBD2. V was pared by 6 bases and J by 4 bases, with 6 bases of the junction left unmatched. The CDR3 spans 15 residues. Looked up from germline, CDR1 is SNHLY and CDR2 is FYNNEI. The DNA of the CDR3 is TGTGCCAGCAGACTCAGGACTAGCGGGATAGAGACCCAGTACTTC. This codes for CASRLRTSGIETQYF.

The rearrangement joins TRBV29-1 to TRBJ1-2; TRBD1 matches at 7 bases. The CDR3 runs to 13 residues. Germline V gene lookup returns CDR1 SQVTM and CDR2 ANQGSEA. The V segment lost 4 bases and the J segment 3 bases; nucleotides outside the gene matches: 5. In DNA, the CDR3 is TGCAGCGTTGCTCGCAGGGGGGACTATGGCTACACCTTC. It is translated as CSVARRGDYGYTF. The full variable domain, in which reference TRBV29-1 and TRBJ1-2 provide the parts outside the CDR3, is SAVISQKPSRDICQRGTSLTIQCQVDSQVTMMFWYRQQPGQSLTLIATANQGSEATYESGFVIDKFPISRPNLTFSTLTVSNMSPEDSSIYLCSVARRGDYGYTFGSGTRLTVV.

A few counts support this clone. The rearrangement joins TRBV9 to TRBJ1-2; tentatively, D is TRBD1 (5 bases). The length of the CDR3 is 16 residues. V was trimmed by 0 bases and J by 0 bases, leaving 12 bases between them. The germline V gene encodes CDR1 SGDLS and CDR2 YYNGEE. The DNA for the CDR3 is TGTGCCAGCAGCGTAGCTGGATCAGGGTCTAACTATGGCTACACCTTC. Translated, it gives CASSVAGSGSNYGYTF.

The rearrangement links TRBV11-2 to TRBJ2-7, with D perhaps TRBD2 (6 bases). The germline V gene encodes CDR1 SGHAT and CDR2 FQNNGV. Trimming removed 0 bases at V and 10 bases at J, with 13 bases between. The CDR3 extends over 13 amino acids. CDR3 bases: TGTGCCAGCAGCTTAGAGGTCGGGACTCCTCAGTACTTC. Translated, it gives CASSLEVGTPQYF.

CDR3 residues: CATGTGPNYGYTF. CDR3 nucleotide sequence: TGTGCCACCGGGACAGGGCCTAACTATGGCTACACCTTC. The gene calls are TRBV19 and TRBJ1-2, with 9 bases aligning to TRBD1. The CDR3 contains 13 residues. The ends lost 10 bases at V and 0 bases at J; junction bases unmatched: 3. The germline CDR1 and CDR2 sequences are LNHDA and SQIVND (reference sequence).

The chain joins TRBV9 to TRBJ2-1; perhaps TRBD2 as D (5 bases). The CDR3 is 13 amino acids. From germline, CDR1 is SGDLS and CDR2 YYNGEE. V lost 0 bases to trimming and J lost 9 bases, with 10 bases between them. CDR3 bases: TGTGCCAGCAGCGTAGCGGGGAGAACTGAGCAGTTCTTC. Encoded protein: CASSVAGRTEQFF.

V and J are TRBV7-2 and TRBJ2-1, with unresolved D. V was cut by 2 bases and J by 9 bases, with 14 bases left in between. The CDR3 extends over 14 amino acids. CDR1 is SGHTA, CDR2 FQGNSA, per germline. As DNA, the CDR3 is TGTGCCAGCAGCTTATTCCCGGTGCTGGTTGAGCAGTTCTTC. Translating it yields CASSLFPVLVEQFF.

This chain links TRBV19 with TRBJ1-1; 7 positions match TRBD1. The CDR3 has 13 residues. J gave up 0 bases and V 7 bases, and 2 bases lay outside the gene matches. Per the germline V gene, CDR1 is LNHDA and CDR2 is SQIVND (reference sequence). The CDR3 bases are TGTGCCAGTAAGGGACAGCTGAACACTGAAGCTTTCTTT. Translating gives CASKGQLNTEAFF.

This clone was observed once. Lacking the conserved final phenylalanine or tryptophan, this CDR3 likely reflects a read error. The V and J genes are TRBV10-3 and TRBJ1-5; 8 bases match TRBD1. Germline CDR1 reads ENHRY; CDR2 reads SYGVKD. The trim removed 6 bases at V and 7 bases at J, leaving 5 bases unmatched. The CDR3 has 13 amino acids. The CDR3 sequence: CAISGTGGQPQHL. The CDR3 nucleotides are TGTGCCATCAGCGGGACAGGCGGCCAGCCCCAGCATCTT.

J is TRBJ2-7 and V is TRBV10-2; 10 bases are a match to TRBD2. The V gene end was trimmed by 7 bases and the J gene end by 4 bases; junction bases not matched to a gene: 13. Germline CDR1 reads WSHSY; CDR2 reads SAAADI. CDR3 length: 16 residues. CDR3 in amino acids: CASTHLAGANPYEQYF. The CDR3 DNA reads TGCGCCAGCACCCACCTAGCGGGAGCCAATCCATACGAGCAGTACTTC.

The table lists this clone with a few counts. The CDR3 DNA is TGCAGTGCTAGGTCCCCCAGAGCTTTCTTT. This gives the protein CSARSPRAFF. The chain employs TRBV20-1 and TRBJ1-1, with D unclear. Trimming cost V 3 bases and J 10 bases, with 9 bases left between them. Per germline, CDR1 DFQATT and CDR2 SNEGSKA (reference sequence). This CDR3 has 10 residues.

This sequence joins TRBV6-5 and TRBJ1-5; D remains ambiguous. Trimming stripped 6 bases from V and 6 bases from J, with 9 bases between. Germline V lookup: CDR1 MNHEY, CDR2 SVGAGI. This CDR3 has 12 amino acids. As DNA, the CDR3 is TGTGCCAGCAGCTTCCGCGGTCAGCCCCAGCATTTT. Its translation is CASSFRGQPQHF.

V and J are TRBV19 and TRBJ1-2; the match to TRBD1 covers 10 bases. V gave up 7 bases and J gave up 4 bases; unmatched junction bases: 15. The CDR3 is made up of 17 amino acids. Germline V gene lookup returns CDR1 LNHDA and CDR2 SQIVND (reference sequence). CDR3 coding DNA: TGTGCCAGTACCAATGCCGGGACAGGGGTTCTCGGCTATGGCTACACCTTC. Its protein product is CASTNAGTGVLGYGYTF. Drawing the rest from reference TRBV19 and TRBJ1-2, the complete variable domain is DGGITQSPKYLFRKEGQNVTLSCEQNLNHDAMYWYRQDPGQGLRLIYYSQIVNDFQKGDIAEGYSVSREKKESFPLTVTSAQKNPTAFYLCASTNAGTGVLGYGYTFGSGTRLTVV.

This clone was observed a handful of times. The V and J genes are TRBV25-1 and TRBJ2-1; 9 bases line up with TRBD2. The CDR3 totals 15 residues. The germline CDR1 and CDR2 sequences are MGHDK and SYGVNS. V shed 1 base and J 6 bases; nucleotides not matched to a gene: 4. The CDR3: CASSEFASGTNEQFF. DNA for the CDR3: TGTGCCAGCAGTGAATTTGCTAGCGGGACCAATGAGCAGTTCTTC.

The genes are TRBV2 and TRBJ1-3; a weak D match, TRBD1 (5 bases). The CDR3 loop spans 14 amino acids. Per the germline V gene, CDR1 is SNHLY and CDR2 is FYNNEI. The V gene lost 5 bases and the J gene lost 6 bases, with 14 bases spanning the gap. The CDR3 DNA follows: TGTGCCAGCAGTCTGGGGCAGGGTGCAAACACCATATATTTT. This codes for CASSLGQGANTIYF.

The V gene is TRBV6-5, the J gene TRBJ2-7, with D perhaps matching TRBD1 (5 bases). This CDR3 region has 15 residues. Germline lookup yields CDR1 MNHEY and CDR2 SVGAGI. Trimming pared 2 bases from V and 1 base from J, leaving 12 bases between. CDR3: CASSYGAGRSYEQYF. CDR3 coding DNA: TGTGCCAGCAGTTACGGGGCAGGGCGATCCTACGAGCAGTACTTC.